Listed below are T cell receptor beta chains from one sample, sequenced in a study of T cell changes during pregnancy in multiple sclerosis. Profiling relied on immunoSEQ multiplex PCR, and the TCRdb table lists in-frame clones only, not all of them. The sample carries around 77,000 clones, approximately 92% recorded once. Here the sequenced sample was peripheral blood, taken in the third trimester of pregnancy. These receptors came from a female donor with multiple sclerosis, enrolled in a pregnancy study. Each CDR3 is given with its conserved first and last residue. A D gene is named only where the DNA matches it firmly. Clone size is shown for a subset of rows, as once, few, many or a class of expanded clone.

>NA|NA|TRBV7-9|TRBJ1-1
TGTGCCAGCAGCTTAGATTTCGGTCGGGGAACTGAAGCTTTCTTT
CASSLDFGRGTEAFF
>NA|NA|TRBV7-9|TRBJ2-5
TGTGCCAGCATGGTGCCAAGGGGGTTTTCTGAGACCCAGTACTTC
CASMVPRGFSETQYF
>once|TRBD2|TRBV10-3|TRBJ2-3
TGTGCCATCAGTGAGGCTAGCGGGAGGGCCGTTTGGGTAGTTGATACGCAGTATTTT
CAISEASGRAVWVVDTQYF
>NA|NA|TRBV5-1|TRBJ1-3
TGCGCCAGCAGCCCACTCACAGAATCCGAGGGAAACACCATATATTTT
CASSPLTESEGNTIYF
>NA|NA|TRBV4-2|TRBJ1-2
TGTGCCAGCAGCCAAGTCGACAGGTTAGGAGCTAACTATGGCTACACCTTC
CASSQVDRLGANYGYTF
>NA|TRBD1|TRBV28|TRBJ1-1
TGTGCCAGCAGTTGGACAGGGGACTTGAACACTGAAGCTTTCTTT
CASSWTGDLNTEAFF
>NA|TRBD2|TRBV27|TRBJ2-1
TGTGCCAGCAGTTGGATGACTAGCGGGAGGGCCAATGAGCAGTTCTTC
CASSWMTSGRANEQFF
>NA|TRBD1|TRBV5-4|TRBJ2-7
TGTGCCAGCAGCTTGGTAGGGGACAGGGGGCGGGAGCAGTACTTC
CASSLVGDRGREQYF
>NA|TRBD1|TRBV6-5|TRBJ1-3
TGTGCCAGCACCAAAGGGGACAGTGGAAACACCATATATTTT
CASTKGDSGNTIYF
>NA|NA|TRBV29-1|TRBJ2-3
TGCAGCGTTGATCGCAGGGCCGGCACAGATACGCAGTATTTT
CSVDRRAGTDTQYF
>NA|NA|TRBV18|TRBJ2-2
TGTGCCAGCTCACCACGCGGCACCGGGGAGCTGTTTTTT
CASSPRGTGELFF
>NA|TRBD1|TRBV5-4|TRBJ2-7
TGTGCCAGCAGCGGGACAGGGGAGTCCGAGCAGTACTTC
CASSGTGESEQYF
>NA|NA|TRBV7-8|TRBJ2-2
TGTGCCAGCAGCCCGGGATACGTATTTACCGGGGAGCTGTTTTTT
CASSPGYVFTGELFF
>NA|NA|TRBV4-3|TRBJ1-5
TGCGCCAGCAGCCAAGATGGGCGAGATCAGCCCCAGCATTTT
CASSQDGRDQPQHF
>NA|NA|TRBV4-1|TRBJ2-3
TGCGCCAGCAGCCAAGATTCGGCTAGCAGAGCCACAGATACGCAGTATTTT
CASSQDSASRATDTQYF
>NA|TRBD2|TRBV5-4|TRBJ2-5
TGTGCCAGCAGCCCAGGGACTAGCACTGAGGGGGAGACCCAGTACTTC
CASSPGTSTEGETQYF
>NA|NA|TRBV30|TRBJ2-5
TGTGCCTGGGCCCCGGGAGAGACCCAGTACTTC
CAWAPGETQYF
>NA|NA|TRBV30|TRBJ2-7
TGTGCCTGGAGTGCCGGGCCAGGGATGGCCTACGAGCAGTACTTC
CAWSAGPGMAYEQYF
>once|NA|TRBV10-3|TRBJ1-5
TGTGCCATCAGTGAAACAGGTAATCAGCCCCAGCATTTT
CAISETGNQPQHF
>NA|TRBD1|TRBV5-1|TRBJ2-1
TGCGCCAGCAGCATACCATTTCGGGACAGACTATACAATGAGCAGTTCTTC
CASSIPFRDRLYNEQFF
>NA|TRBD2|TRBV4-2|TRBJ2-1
TGTGCCAGCAGCCAAGTAGCAAGCGGGAGCCCCCCTTACAATGAGCAGTTCTTC
CASSQVASGSPPYNEQFF
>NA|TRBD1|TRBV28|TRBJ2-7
TGTGCCAGCAGCTCCACAGGGGGCAGTTGGCCCTACGAGCAGTACTTC
CASSSTGGSWPYEQYF
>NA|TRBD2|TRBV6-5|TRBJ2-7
TGTGCCAGCAGTTACGTAGCGGGAGAGTACGAGCAGTACTTC
CASSYVAGEYEQYF
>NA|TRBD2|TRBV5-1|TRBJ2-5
TGCGCCAGCAGCTCCGATAGCGGGAGCTGGGAGACCCAGTACTTC
CASSSDSGSWETQYF
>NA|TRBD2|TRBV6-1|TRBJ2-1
TGTGCCAGCAGAGCGGGAGGGTCCTACAATGAGCAGTTCTTC
CASRAGGSYNEQFF
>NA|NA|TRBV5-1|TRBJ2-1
TGCGCCAGCAGCTTGAGCAGCGGCGGATTCTCCTACAATGAGCAGTTCTTC
CASSLSSGGFSYNEQFF
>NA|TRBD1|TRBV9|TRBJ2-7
TGTGCCAGCAGCGCAACCGGGACAGGGGGTTCCTACGAGCAGTACTTC
CASSATGTGGSYEQYF
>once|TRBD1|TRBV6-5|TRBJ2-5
TGTGCCAGCAGTTGGACAGGGTCGCTGGAGACCCAGTACTTC
CASSWTGSLETQYF
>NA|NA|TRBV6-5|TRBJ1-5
TGTGCCAGCAGTTACAATTTAGATCAGCCCCAGCATTTT
CASSYNLDQPQHF
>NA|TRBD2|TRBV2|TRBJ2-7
TGTGCCAGCTGTAGCGGGACGAGCTACGAGCAGTACTTC
CASCSGTSYEQYF
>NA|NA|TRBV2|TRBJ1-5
TGTGCCAGCAGTGCCCGGTCCGCTAGCAATCAGCCCCAGCATTTT
CASSARSASNQPQHF
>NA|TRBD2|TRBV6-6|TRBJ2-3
TGTGCCAGCAGTTCCCCAGCGGGAGGGGGCACAGATACGCAGTATTTT
CASSSPAGGGTDTQYF
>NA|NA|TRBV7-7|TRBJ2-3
TGTGCCAGCAGCCGCAGCCCCGGGGGCACAGATACGCAGTATTTT
CASSRSPGGTDTQYF
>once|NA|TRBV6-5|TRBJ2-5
TGTGCCAGCGGCCGACAGTCCGCCCCGGAGACCCAGTACTTC
CASGRQSAPETQYF
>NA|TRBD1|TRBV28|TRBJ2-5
TGTGCCAGCAGTTCGAGACGGGACAGCCAAGAGACCCAGTACTTC
CASSSRRDSQETQYF
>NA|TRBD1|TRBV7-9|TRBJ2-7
TGTGCCAGCAGCCAGACCTCGACAGGGGGAAGCTACGAGCAGTACTTC
CASSQTSTGGSYEQYF